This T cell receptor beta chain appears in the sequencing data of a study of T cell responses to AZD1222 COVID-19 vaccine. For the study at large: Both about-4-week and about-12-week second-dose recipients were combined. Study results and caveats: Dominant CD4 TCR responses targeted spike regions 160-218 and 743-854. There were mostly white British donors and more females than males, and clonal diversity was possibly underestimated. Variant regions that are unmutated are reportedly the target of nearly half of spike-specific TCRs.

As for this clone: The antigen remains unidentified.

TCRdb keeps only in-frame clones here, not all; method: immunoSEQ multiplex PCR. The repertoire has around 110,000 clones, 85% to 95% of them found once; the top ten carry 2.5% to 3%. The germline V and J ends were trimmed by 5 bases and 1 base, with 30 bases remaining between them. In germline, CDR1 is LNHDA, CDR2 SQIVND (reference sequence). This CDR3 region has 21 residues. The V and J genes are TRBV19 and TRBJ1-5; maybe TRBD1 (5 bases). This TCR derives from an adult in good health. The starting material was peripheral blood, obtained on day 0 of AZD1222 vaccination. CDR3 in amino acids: CASSPGGSGTEKLWSNQPQHF. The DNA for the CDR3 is TGTGCCAGTAGTCCCGGGGGGTCCGGGACTGAAAAACTTTGGAGCAATCAGCCCCAGCATTTT. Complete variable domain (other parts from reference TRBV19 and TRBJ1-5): DGGITQSPKYLFRKEGQNVTLSCEQNLNHDAMYWYRQDPGQGLRLIYYSQIVNDFQKGDIAEGYSVSREKKESFPLTVTSAQKNPTAFYLCASSPGGSGTEKLWSNQPQHFGDGTRLSIL.